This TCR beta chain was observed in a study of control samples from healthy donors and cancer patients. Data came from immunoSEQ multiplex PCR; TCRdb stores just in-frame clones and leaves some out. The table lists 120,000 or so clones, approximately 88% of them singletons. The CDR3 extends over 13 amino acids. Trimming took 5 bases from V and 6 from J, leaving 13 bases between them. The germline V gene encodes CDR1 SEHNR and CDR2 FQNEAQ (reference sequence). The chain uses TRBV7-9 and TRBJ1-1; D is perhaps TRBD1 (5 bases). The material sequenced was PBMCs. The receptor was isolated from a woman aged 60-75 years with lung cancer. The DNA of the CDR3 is TGTGCCAGCAGCCCCGCGGGGGGGGCTGAAGCTTTCTTT. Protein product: CASSPAGGAEAFF.